These 26 T cell receptor beta chains were sequenced from one sample in a study of CD8 T cells in ankylosing spondylitis. Study findings and constraints: What seemed typical of ankylosing spondylitis blood was a TCR beta motif built from roughly 8 highly homologous variants.

Their antigens remain unidentified. TCRdb reanalysed the 5' RACE reads using MiXCR and keeps one entry per CDR3 protein. The sample lists about 800,000 distinct CDR3 sequences; about an eighth were seen once. The sample was blood, either unsorted or a sorted T cell fraction (not recorded which). The receptors here all came from a male donor with ankylosing spondylitis.

This clonotype occurred many times. V gene TRBV7-2 combines with J gene TRBJ2-2; 9 bases agree with TRBD2. The CDR3 is 16 amino acids. Germline values: CDR1 SGHTA, CDR2 FQGNSA. V gave up 2 bases and J gave up 0 bases; unmatched junction bases: 1. The CDR3 is CASSLIAGANTGELFF. In DNA form, the CDR3 reads TGTGCCAGCAGCTTAATAGCGGGGGCGAACACCGGGGAGCTGTTTTTT.

The chain combines TRBV10-3 with TRBJ1-4; D unresolved. Looked up from germline, CDR1 is ENHRY and CDR2 is SYGVKD. V lost 0 bases and J 8 bases, leaving 4 bases between the germline ends. The CDR3 is made up of 12 amino acids. The CDR3 coding sequence is TGTGCCATCAGTGAGTCGAAAGAAAAACTGTTTTTT. Encoded protein: CAISESKEKLFF.

This clonotype has a count of ten or more. This sequence joins TRBV5-1 and TRBJ1-5, with a possible D match to TRBD1 (5 bases). The CDR3 runs to 15 residues. The germline V gene has CDR1 SGHRS and CDR2 YFSETQ. Between the trimmed V and J ends, which lost 4 bases and 10 bases, there was a span of 21 bases. CDR3 in amino acids: CASSTDGTPGEPQHF. The DNA for the CDR3 is TGCGCCAGCAGCACAGACGGGACGCCCGGTGAACCCCAGCATTTT.

The rearrangement joins TRBV7-2 to TRBJ2-7, with 10 nucleotides matching TRBD2. From germline, CDR1 is SGHTA and CDR2 FQGNSA. V was pared by 2 bases and J by 4 bases, with 8 bases of the junction left unmatched. The length of the CDR3 is 16 residues. CDR3 region: CASSLQSGRGPYEQYF. The CDR3 nucleotides read TGTGCCAGCAGCTTACAGAGCGGGAGGGGGCCTTACGAGCAGTACTTC.

This clonotype was counted ten times or more. The chain employs TRBV29-1 and TRBJ2-1; D possibly corresponds to TRBD2 (6 bases). Trimming cost V 3 bases and J 0 bases, with 9 bases left between them. Germline assignment: CDR1 SQVTM and CDR2 ANQGSEA. This CDR3 contains 14 residues. CDR3 protein: CSVEDGSSYNEQFF. In DNA, the CDR3 is TGCAGCGTTGAGGACGGGAGCTCCTACAATGAGCAGTTCTTC.

V usage is TRBV6-1 and J usage is TRBJ1-5; D is possibly TRBD1 (5 bases). Trimming took 5 bases from V and 2 from J, leaving 13 bases between them. The CDR3 is made up of 15 amino acids. Germline CDR1 and CDR2: MNHNS and SASEGT. The CDR3 reads CASSPGTWGNQPQHF. The CDR3 nucleotides are TGTGCCAGCAGTCCAGGGACTTGGGGCAATCAGCCCCAGCATTTT.

This clonotype showed up just a few times. This rearrangement joins TRBV20-1 to TRBJ1-5, with D possibly matching TRBD1 (6 bases). The CDR3 has 15 residues. Germline V gives CDR1 DFQATT, CDR2 SNEGSKA (reference sequence). V lost 3 bases and J lost 6, with 18 bases in between. CDR3 sequence reads: CSASSSPGAAQPQHF. The CDR3 nucleotides are TGCAGTGCTAGTTCTAGTCCGGGGGCTGCTCAGCCCCAGCATTTT.

The rearrangement uses TRBV4-3 and TRBJ2-7; D remains ambiguous. Germline CDR1 is LGHNA and CDR2 is YSLEER. V was clipped by 0 bases and J by 2 bases, with 17 bases between them. The CDR3 loop spans 17 amino acids. The CDR3 nucleotides are TGCGCCAGCAGCCAAGAGTTAGTTGGTGATGGGACCTACGAGCAGTACTTC. Amino acid sequence: CASSQELVGDGTYEQYF.

The J gene is TRBJ2-6, the V gene TRBV12-3 or TRBV12-4, with D possibly matching TRBD1 (5 bases). The CDR3 has 16 amino acids. Trimming took off 9 bases at V and 2 bases at J, with 17 bases between the two ends. The CDR3 DNA is TGTGCCAGTAGTAGGGGTCCCGTAGCTGGGGCCAACGTCCTGACTTTC. Translating gives CASSRGPVAGANVLTF.

The chain links TRBV7-2 to TRBJ1-6; D not resolved. Germline assignment: CDR1 SGHTA and CDR2 FQGNSA. CDR3 size: 16 residues. Deletions cut 5 bases from V and 1 base from J, with 12 bases between. The CDR3 coding sequence is TGTGCCAGCAGCGAGCTGGGAGGGTCCTATAATTCACCCCTCCACTTT. Translated, it gives CASSELGGSYNSPLHF.

This clonotype was observed a few times. The J gene is TRBJ2-7, the V gene TRBV20-1; D gene uncertain. There are 12 residues in the CDR3. Germline CDR1 DFQATT, CDR2 SNEGSKA (reference sequence). Between the trimmed V and J ends, which lost 0 bases and 5 bases, there was a span of 8 bases. The CDR3 bases are TGCAGTGCTAGAGACCAAGCCGACGAGCAGTACTTC. Translated: CSARDQADEQYF.

The rearrangement links TRBV12-3 or TRBV12-4 to TRBJ2-7, with D perhaps being TRBD1 or TRBD2 (6 bases each). V lost 6 bases and J 10 bases, leaving 19 bases between the germline ends. This CDR3 contains 13 residues. CDR3 sequence (DNA): TGTGCCAGCAGCTACCTAATTGACGGGGGCCAGTACTTC. Translation gives CASSYLIDGGQYF.

The DNA of the CDR3 is TGCAGTGTTCGGCCGCTGAACACTGAAGCTTTCTTT. Residues: CSVRPLNTEAFF. The rearrangement uses TRBV20-1 and TRBJ1-1; no firm D call. Per the germline V gene, CDR1 is DFQATT and CDR2 is SNEGSKA (reference sequence). This CDR3 is built from 12 residues. V was trimmed by 7 bases and J by 0 bases, leaving 9 bases between them.

This clonotype was detected many times. This chain uses TRBV29-1 with TRBJ1-1; D is ambiguous. This CDR3 comprises 14 residues. Per germline, CDR1 SQVTM and CDR2 ANQGSEA. V lost 0 bases, J lost 4 bases, and 12 bases lay in between. CDR3 sequence reads: CSVEDLYATTEAFF. The CDR3 nucleotides are TGCAGCGTTGAAGATTTGTATGCAACCACTGAAGCTTTCTTT.

This clonotype was picked up a small number of times. The J gene is TRBJ1-5, the V gene TRBV20-1; D possibly corresponds to TRBD1 (5 bases). Germline CDR1 is DFQATT and CDR2 is SNEGSKA (reference sequence). CDR3 length equals 14 residues. The germline V and J ends were trimmed by 4 bases and 0 bases, with 10 bases remaining between them. CDR3 coding DNA: TGCAGTGCTAAGGGGAGACCTAGCAATCAGCCCCAGCATTTT. Amino acid sequence: CSAKGRPSNQPQHF.

V is TRBV20-1 and J is TRBJ2-7; tentatively, D is TRBD1 (5 bases). The CDR3 length is 15 residues. In germline, CDR1 is DFQATT, CDR2 SNEGSKA (reference sequence). Trimming took 0 bases from V and 2 from J, leaving 14 bases between them. The CDR3 DNA sequence: TGCAGTGCTAGAGATTTAGTACAGGAGCCCTACGAGCAGTACTTC. This translates into CSARDLVQEPYEQYF.

In nucleotides, the CDR3 is TGCAGTGCTAGATCACTGGAGGGCCGCTCCTACAATGAGCAGTTCTTC. It translates to CSARSLEGRSYNEQFF. The chain has TRBV20-1 and TRBJ2-1; D is perhaps TRBD2 (6 bases). This CDR3 is 16 amino acids long. Germline CDR1 DFQATT, CDR2 SNEGSKA (reference sequence). Trimming left V 2 bases short and J 0 bases short, with 14 bases between.

This clonotype was recorded many times. The chain recombines TRBV11-2 with TRBJ2-5; 7 positions match TRBD1. The germline V gene encodes CDR1 SGHAT and CDR2 FQNNGV. Unmatched junction bases numbered 17, after V lost 4 bases and J lost 0 bases. CDR3 length: 19 amino acids. The CDR3 here is CASSSFREGARLYQETQYF. CDR3 nucleotides: TGTGCCAGCAGCTCTTTTCGAGAGGGGGCCAGGTTGTACCAAGAGACCCAGTACTTC.

This chain uses TRBV18 with TRBJ1-2; tentative D call: TRBD1 (5 bases). This CDR3 is 17 amino acids long. CDR1 and CDR2 from the germline V gene are KGHSH and LQKENI. V was clipped by 3 bases and J by 0 bases, with 17 bases between them. CDR3 in amino acids: CASSPVTGTGTNYGYTF. The CDR3 DNA follows: TGTGCCAGCTCACCGGTTACCGGGACTGGGACTAACTATGGCTACACCTTC.

This clonotype was counted a single time. This chain joins TRBV30 and TRBJ1-1; D unclear. CDR1 GTSNPN and CDR2 SVGIG come from the germline V gene (reference sequence). Deletions cut 0 bases from V and 2 bases from J, with 16 bases between. The CDR3 has 16 residues. CDR3 sequence reads: CAWSVTQAGTNTEAFF. CDR3 in DNA: TGTGCCTGGAGTGTGACGCAGGCGGGTACTAACACTGAAGCTTTCTTT.

This clonotype was counted many times. V and J are TRBV29-1 and TRBJ2-1; D may be TRBD2 (5 bases). Trimming cost V 5 bases and J 4 bases, with 15 bases left between them. The CDR3 length is 14 residues. Germline loops: CDR1 SQVTM, CDR2 ANQGSEA. CDR3 bases: TGCAGCGTTCGTGGGAGATCGGGGTACAATGAGCAGTTCTTC. As protein: CSVRGRSGYNEQFF.

This clonotype has just a few counts. The chain joins TRBV5-6 to TRBJ1-1; D may be TRBD1 (5 bases). V was trimmed by 4 bases and J by 3 bases, leaving 13 bases between them. CDR1 and CDR2 (germline): SGHDT, YYEEEE. The CDR3 is 14 amino acids. CDR3 residues: CASSKTVPHTEAFF. For the CDR3, the DNA is TGTGCCAGCAGCAAGACAGTACCCCACACTGAAGCTTTCTTT. The variable domain in full, completed from reference TRBV5-6 and TRBJ1-1, reads DAGVTQSPTHLIKTRGQQVTLRCSPKSGHDTVSWYQQALGQGPQFIFQYYEEEERQRGNFPDRFSGHQFPNYSSELNVNALLLGDSALYLCASSKTVPHTEAFFGQGTRLTVV.

The gene calls are TRBV5-1 and TRBJ1-3, with TRBD1 matching over 9 bases. CDR1 SGHRS and CDR2 YFSETQ come from the germline V gene. The CDR3 has 16 amino acids. Unmatched junction bases numbered 5, after V lost 0 bases and J lost 4 bases. The CDR3 loop is CASSLGWTGDGNTIYF. CDR3 bases: TGCGCCAGCAGCTTGGGGTGGACAGGGGACGGAAACACCATATATTTT. The full variable domain, completed using reference TRBV5-1 and TRBJ1-3, is KAGVTQTPRYLIKTRGQQVTLSCSPISGHRSVSWYQQTPGQGLQFLFEYFSETQRNKGNFPGRFSGRQFSNSRSEMNVSTLELGDSALYLCASSLGWTGDGNTIYFGEGSWLTVV.

The V and J genes are TRBV7-2 and TRBJ2-4; TRBD1 aligns across 7 bases. The CDR3 has 14 amino acids. Germline loops: CDR1 SGHTA, CDR2 FQGNSA. Trimming cost V 6 bases and J 6 bases; bases outside gene matches: 8. The chain's CDR3 is CASSLTGTVNIQYF. CDR3 DNA: TGTGCCAGCAGTTTAACCGGGACAGTAAACATTCAGTACTTC.

This clonotype was recorded a few times. The chain combines TRBV4-2 with TRBJ2-1; 7 bases agree with TRBD1. The V and J ends lost 0 bases and 0 bases, in that order; junction bases with no gene match: 5. Germline values: CDR1 LGHNA, CDR2 YNFKEQ. The CDR3 sequence is 17 residues long. The CDR3 sequence is CASSQDFGDSSYNEQFF. CDR3 nucleotides: TGTGCCAGCAGCCAAGATTTCGGGGACAGCTCCTACAATGAGCAGTTCTTC.

The gene calls are TRBV6-5 and TRBJ1-1; D gene uncertain. The CDR3 totals 13 residues. Germline lookup yields CDR1 MNHEY and CDR2 SVGAGI. The V end was cut by 2 bases, the J end by 10 bases, with 14 bases between. The CDR3 spells CASSYNKEIGAFF. The CDR3 DNA follows: TGTGCCAGCAGTTACAACAAGGAAATTGGAGCTTTCTTT.